This T cell receptor beta chain stems from a study of CD8 T cells in Susac syndrome. An amount of RNA that ranged from roughly 0.5 to 1 ug was reverse transcribed with random hexamers. Each CDR3 protein is one row after TCRdb ran MiXCR on the immunoSEQ multiplex PCR reads. The profile shows more than 150,000 distinct CDR3 sequences, roughly 95% of them singletons. Sequencing used CD8+ T cells from PBMCs. The clonotype was recovered from a human donor with multiple sclerosis.

Here the CDR3 reads CASRAVDLTYEQYF. CDR3 DNA: TGTGCCAGCAGGGCAGTCGACCTGACCTACGAGCAGTACTTC. The V and J genes are TRBV5-6 and TRBJ2-7; D remains unclear. Germline assignment: CDR1 SGHDT and CDR2 YYEEEE. The CDR3 sequence is 14 residues long. V was clipped by 5 bases and J by 2 bases, with 14 bases between them.